This record covers a single T cell receptor beta chain. This CDR3 region has 16 residues. V lost 4 bases, J lost 2 bases, and 15 bases lay in between. The V gene's germline CDR1 is SGHRS and CDR2 YFSETQ. The data stem from a study of blood T cell repertoires in COVID-19. The wider study: Researchers got acute and convalescent COVID-19 samples from the United States, Italy and Spain.

As originally analysed: Estimation of nucleated cell counts was performed using reference gene primer amplification. Here immunoSEQ multiplex PCR was the method, and the copy in TCRdb shows in-frame clones only, minus some. The D gene and trimming were derived from the DNA, and the V and J assignments and clone size from that table. Among around 140,000 clones listed, roughly four fifths were seen once. Allocation to cohorts depended on clinical history reported by the participants. This receptor was obtained from a man in his forties with acute COVID-19. This chain connects TRBV5-1 to TRBJ2-2; D possibly corresponds to TRBD2 (6 bases). The sample comprised PBMCs or T cells enriched from blood (not recorded which). The CDR3 DNA sequence: TGCGCCAGCAGCCCAGCGGTAGCGGCCAACACCGGGGAGCTGTTTTTT. This translates into CASSPAVAANTGELFF.